Below are 21 T cell receptor beta chains sequenced from a single sample in a study of neurological immune-mediated disorders. MiXCR, applied by TCRdb to the 5' RACE reads, yields one record per CDR3 protein. The sample includes fewer than 60,000 distinct CDR3 sequences, 10% of them seen just once. Sequencing used PBMCs. The receptors stem from a man in his sixties or seventies with HTLV-1-associated myelopathy (HAM/TSP).

The table lists this clonotype with many counts. This rearrangement joins TRBV5-5 to TRBJ1-3; 7 positions match TRBD1. Per germline, CDR1 SGHKS and CDR2 YYEKEE (reference sequence). CDR3 size: 15 residues. V was clipped by 4 bases and J by 3 bases; unmatched bases: 7. CDR3 coding DNA: TGTGCCAGCAGCACTCTAGGGGGCATTGGAAACACCATATATTTT. Its protein is CASSTLGGIGNTIYF. Supplemented by reference TRBV5-5 and TRBJ1-3, the full variable domain reads DAGVTQSPTHLIKTRGQQVTLRCSPISGHKSVSWYQQVLGQGPQFIFQYYEKEERGRGNFPDRFSARQFPNYSSELNVNALLLGDSALYLCASSTLGGIGNTIYFGEGSWLTVV.

Ten or more counts support this clonotype. J is TRBJ2-1 and V is TRBV12-3 or TRBV12-4; tentative D call: TRBD2 (5 bases). The germline V and J ends were trimmed by 5 bases and 6 bases, with 14 bases remaining between them. This CDR3 is built from 14 residues. This CDR3 reads CASSITSKGNEQFF. DNA of the CDR3: TGTGCCAGCAGTATTACTAGTAAGGGCAATGAGCAGTTCTTC.

This clonotype showed up many times. The chain uses TRBV7-9 and TRBJ2-5; 7 bases align to TRBD2. Germline V gene data show CDR1 as SEHNR and CDR2 as FQNEAQ (reference sequence). V shed 5 bases and J 1 base; nucleotides not matched to a gene: 7. The CDR3 spans 15 residues. CDR3 coding DNA: TGTGCCAGCAGCCCAAATGGGGGGGTCCAAGAGACCCAGTACTTC. Translated, it gives CASSPNGGVQETQYF.

This clonotype has at least ten counts. V gene TRBV9 combines with J gene TRBJ2-2, with 7 bases lining up with TRBD2. Germline V gives CDR1 SGDLS, CDR2 YYNGEE. The CDR3 runs 16 residues. Germline trimming cut 3 bases from V and 1 base from J; bases unmatched to any gene: 6. In nucleotides, the CDR3 is TGTGCCAGCAGCGCACAACCTAGCGGGAACACCGGGGAGCTGTTTTTT. Amino acid sequence: CASSAQPSGNTGELFF. Supplemented by reference TRBV9 and TRBJ2-2, the full variable domain reads DSGVTQTPKHLITATGQRVTLRCSPRSGDLSVYWYQQSLDQGLQFLIQYYNGEERAKGNILERFSAQQFPDLHSELNLSSLELGDSALYFCASSAQPSGNTGELFFGEGSRLTVL.

This clonotype was detected ten times or more. The chain is built from TRBV27 and TRBJ1-2, with no clear D. Germline V CDR1 and CDR2: MNHEY, SMNVEV (reference sequence). V lost 5 bases and J 7 bases, leaving 17 bases between the germline ends. This CDR3 contains 14 residues. CDR3 region: CASSLRSKAGGYTF. CDR3 DNA: TGTGCCAGCAGTCTCCGGTCGAAGGCCGGTGGCTACACCTTC.

About this clonotype: One base away lies a much larger clone, so this may be a sequencing read error. The chain uses TRBV9 and TRBJ2-3; D remains unclear. The CDR3 spans 12 residues. Germline values: CDR1 SGDLS, CDR2 YYNGEE. Between the trimmed V and J ends, which lost 4 bases and 6 bases, there was a span of 9 bases. The CDR3 bases are TGTGCCAGCAGCCCCCATTGTGATACGCAGTATTTT. It specifies CASSPHCDTQYF.

This clonotype was counted many times. The chain employs TRBV15 and TRBJ2-3, with unresolved D. V shed 4 bases and J shed 7 bases, with 9 bases lying between them. This CDR3 region has 12 residues. The germline CDR1 and CDR2 sequences are LNHNV and YYDKDF (reference sequence). The CDR3 reads CATSTYLNTQYF. Written as DNA, the CDR3 is TGTGCCACCAGCACCTACTTGAATACGCAGTATTTT.

This clonotype showed up many times. This rearrangement joins TRBV7-2 to TRBJ2-5; D unresolved. Germline CDR1 reads SGHTA; CDR2 reads FQGNSA. V shed 5 bases and J shed 4 bases, with 11 bases lying between them. The CDR3 is 13 residues long. The CDR3 protein is CASSPGQVETQYF. Written as DNA, the CDR3 is TGTGCCAGCAGCCCCGGCCAGGTAGAGACCCAGTACTTC.

This clonotype was observed at least ten times. The rearrangement uses TRBV12-3 or TRBV12-4 and TRBJ2-4; unclear D gene. V was clipped by 2 bases and J by 9 bases, with 14 bases between them. The length of the CDR3 is 14 residues. The CDR3 sequence: CASSLSPVPGIQYF. The DNA for the CDR3 is TGTGCCAGCAGTTTAAGCCCCGTACCGGGCATTCAGTACTTC.

The sample holds many counts of this clonotype. V is TRBV5-1 and J is TRBJ2-5; perhaps D is TRBD1 or TRBD2 (6 bases each). This CDR3 is 15 amino acids long. Between the trimmed V and J ends, which lost 4 bases and 5 bases, there was a span of 18 bases. Germline loops: CDR1 SGHRS, CDR2 YFSETQ. This CDR3 is CASSIQGGVGETQYF. CDR3 DNA sequence: TGCGCCAGCAGCATACAGGGAGGTGTAGGGGAGACCCAGTACTTC.

This chain connects TRBV2 to TRBJ1-4; no definite D call. The CDR3 has 13 amino acids. From germline, CDR1 is SNHLY and CDR2 FYNNEI. Trimming stripped 6 bases from V and 6 bases from J, with 11 bases between. The CDR3 DNA sequence: TGTGCCAGCAGGAAAAGACCCGATGAAAAACTGTTTTTT. Translated, it gives CASRKRPDEKLFF.

This clonotype was detected only once. A much larger clone lies a single base off, so this may be a read error. The V gene is TRBV5-4, the J gene TRBJ2-7; TRBD1 aligns across 7 bases. Germline CDR1 reads SGHNT; CDR2 reads YYREEE (reference sequence). The CDR3 consists of 16 residues. Unmatched junction bases numbered 11, after V lost 0 bases and J lost 5 bases. The CDR3 bases are TGTGCCAGCAGCTTGGGAGAAGGGGGCGGAAGGAACGAGCAGTACTTC. Translation gives CASSLGEGGGRNEQYF.

This clonotype was recorded many times. The gene calls are TRBV15 and TRBJ2-3; 15 bases map to TRBD2. V was clipped by 4 bases and J by 5 bases; unmatched bases: 4. The CDR3 totals 16 residues. Looked up from germline, CDR1 is LNHNV and CDR2 is YYDKDF (reference sequence). The CDR3 DNA sequence: TGTGCCACCAGCACGACGGGACTAGCGGGAGGAGATACGCAGTATTTT. It encodes CATSTTGLAGGDTQYF.

This clonotype was seen repeatedly, ten times or more. This rearrangement joins TRBV11-2 to TRBJ2-3, with TRBD2 matching over 10 bases. The ends lost 3 bases at V and 6 bases at J; junction bases unmatched: 9. This CDR3 spans 16 amino acids. Germline-derived CDR1 and CDR2 are SGHAT and FQNNGV. For the CDR3, the DNA is TGTGCCAGCAGCTTGACTTTAGCGGGAGGAGCCGATACGCAGTATTTT. Its protein is CASSLTLAGGADTQYF.

This clonotype was observed many times. The chain has TRBV3-1 and TRBJ1-5, with D possibly being TRBD1 (5 bases). The CDR3 is 13 residues long. CDR1 LGHDT and CDR2 YNNKEL come from the germline V gene (reference sequence). With 4 bases removed from V and 4 bases from J, the gap between germline ends came to 8 bases. The CDR3: CASSPGGNQPQHF. Here the CDR3 DNA reads TGTGCCAGCAGCCCGGGGGGTAATCAGCCCCAGCATTTT.

This clonotype appeared many times. This chain connects TRBV12-3 or TRBV12-4 to TRBJ2-5; 7 bases are shared with TRBD2. This CDR3 region has 13 residues. V dropped 4 bases and J dropped 4; count of bases not matched to a gene: 3. The CDR3 sequence: CASSSQRGETQYF. Written as DNA, the CDR3 is TGTGCCAGCAGTTCACAGCGGGGAGAGACCCAGTACTTC.

The table lists this clonotype with many counts. V and J are TRBV25-1 and TRBJ2-7; D not resolved. This CDR3 is built from 13 residues. Between the trimmed V and J ends, which lost 5 bases and 7 bases, there was a span of 15 bases. In germline, CDR1 is MGHDK, CDR2 SYGVNS. The CDR3 loop reads CASSWVGGKEQYF. The CDR3 DNA follows: TGTGCCAGCAGTTGGGTTGGTGGAAAAGAGCAGTACTTC.

This clonotype was detected ten times or more. The V gene is TRBV5-1, the J gene TRBJ2-5, with D possibly being TRBD1 (6 bases). CDR3 size: 12 residues. Germline CDR1 reads SGHRS; CDR2 reads YFSETQ. V was pared by 4 bases and J by 4 bases, with 8 bases between. The CDR3 reads CASSPTGETQYF. The CDR3 DNA sequence: TGCGCCAGCAGCCCGACAGGAGAGACCCAGTACTTC.

This clonotype has at least ten counts. V usage is TRBV28 and J usage is TRBJ1-2, with 8 bases aligning to TRBD1. CDR3 size: 14 residues. V lost 3 bases and J lost 5; bases outside the gene matches: 5. Germline CDR1 reads MDHEN; CDR2 reads SYDVKM. CDR3 DNA sequence: TGTGCCAGCAGTTTCCAGGGGGCTTTATATGGCTACACCTTC. Residues: CASSFQGALYGYTF.

This clonotype was recorded at least ten times. This chain connects TRBV12-3 or TRBV12-4 to TRBJ1-3; no definite D call. V lost 7 bases, J lost 6 bases, and 10 bases lay in between. CDR3 length: 12 amino acids. Here the CDR3 reads CASIWRENTIYF. For the CDR3, the DNA is TGTGCCAGCATTTGGCGGGAAAACACCATATATTTT.

This clonotype was picked up many times. The chain links TRBV7-2 to TRBJ2-5; D is tentatively TRBD1 or TRBD2 (5 bases each). The CDR3 spans 13 residues. Looked up from germline, CDR1 is SGHTA and CDR2 is FQGNSA. V was shortened by 1 base and J by 5 bases, with 8 bases between the two germline ends. CDR3: CASSLVWGETQYF. CDR3 nucleotides: TGTGCCAGCAGCTTAGTTTGGGGGGAGACCCAGTACTTC.